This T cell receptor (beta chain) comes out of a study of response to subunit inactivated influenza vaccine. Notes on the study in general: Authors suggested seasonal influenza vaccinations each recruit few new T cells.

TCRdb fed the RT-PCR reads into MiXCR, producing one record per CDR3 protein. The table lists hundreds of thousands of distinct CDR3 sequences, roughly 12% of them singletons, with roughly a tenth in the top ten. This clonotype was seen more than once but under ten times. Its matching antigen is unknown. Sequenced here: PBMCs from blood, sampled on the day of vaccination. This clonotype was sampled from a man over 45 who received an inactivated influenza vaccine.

Here the CDR3 DNA reads TGTGCCAGCAGCTTGGATTTCGGCCATGCCTACGAGCAGTACTTC. Protein sequence: CASSLDFGHAYEQYF. The V and J genes are TRBV5-5 and TRBJ2-7, with D hard to call. Trimming removed 0 bases at V and 2 bases at J, with 12 bases between. CDR3 size: 15 residues. Germline CDR1 reads SGHKS; CDR2 reads YYEKEE (reference sequence).